These T cell receptor beta chains were read from a single sample in a study of cytomegalovirus exposure and HLA in healthy donors. Clones were read by immunoSEQ multiplex PCR, and TCRdb kept only the in-frame ones, dropping some. In the table there are 120,000 to 150,000 clones, 85% to 90% of which are singletons. The specimen sequenced was PBMCs. The receptors here all came from a man aged 18-30 years in good health and CMV-seronegative. The CDR3 runs from the conserved cysteine through the conserved F or W. Fields, in order: V gene, clone size, J gene, D gene, CDR3 DNA, CDR3 protein. The D gene is left open where the match is weak. Size values are once, few and many counts, or a class for expanded clones, and some rows have none.

>TRBV7-2|-|TRBJ2-1|TRBD2
TGTGCCAGCTATCTCTGGGGGAGGGCCAGTGAGCAGTTCTTC
CASYLWGRASEQFF
>TRBV9|-|TRBJ2-1|TRBD2
TGTGCCAGCAGCGTACCGGGACTAGCGGGAGGTGAGCAGTTCTTC
CASSVPGLAGGEQFF
>TRBV9|-|TRBJ1-6|-
TGTGCCAGCAGTGCGCACTTGGGAGCATGGTCACCCCTCCACTTT
CASSAHLGAWSPLHF
>TRBV12-5|-|TRBJ2-3|TRBD2
TGTGCTAGTGGTTTCGCGGGAGTGGGAGATACGCAGTATTTT
CASGFAGVGDTQYF
>TRBV27|-|TRBJ2-2|TRBD1
TGTGCCAGCAGTCCCCCGGGACAGGGTTACACCGGGGAGCTGTTTTTT
CASSPPGQGYTGELFF
>TRBV2|-|TRBJ2-7|TRBD2
TGTGCCAGCAGGTGGACGGGCGGGGGTTACGAGCAGTACTTC
CASRWTGGGYEQYF
>TRBV6-1|-|TRBJ2-1|-
TGTGCCAGCAGTGTGAATGAGTCCAATGAGCAGTTCTTC
CASSVNESNEQFF
>TRBV28|-|TRBJ2-7|TRBD1
TGTGCCAGCAGTCCCGGGACAGGGGGCCCCTACGAGCAGTACTTC
CASSPGTGGPYEQYF
>TRBV11-2|-|TRBJ2-3|TRBD2
TGTGCCAGCAGCTATTCTAGCGGGATAACAGATACGCAGTATTTT
CASSYSSGITDTQYF
>TRBV6-5|-|TRBJ1-3|-
TGTGCCAGCGTTGGTAATCTCGGCTCTGGAAACACCATATATTTT
CASVGNLGSGNTIYF
>TRBV7-7|-|TRBJ2-5|-
TGTGCCAGCAGCCCTAGGGGGGGAGGAGAGACCCAGTACTTC
CASSPRGGGETQYF
>TRBV6-1|few|TRBJ1-5|-
TGTGCCAGCAGCCCCGGACTTCGACAGCCCCAGCATTTT
CASSPGLRQPQHF
>TRBV9|-|TRBJ2-7|TRBD1
TGTGCCAGCAGCGGTCCACCGGGACAGGGGATTCGTGAGCAGTACTTC
CASSGPPGQGIREQYF
>TRBV6-5|-|TRBJ2-1|-
TGTGCCAGCAGTTACTATGGACAGCCGAACAATGAGCAGTTCTTC
CASSYYGQPNNEQFF
>TRBV5-1|once|TRBJ2-7|TRBD1
TGCGCCAGCAGCTTACAGGCCGGGACAGACTACGAGCAGTACTTC
CASSLQAGTDYEQYF
>TRBV5-6|-|TRBJ2-7|TRBD1
TGTGCCAGCAGCTCGATCCGTAGGGGGCAGGTCTCCTACGAGCAGTACTTC
CASSSIRRGQVSYEQYF
>TRBV5-1|-|TRBJ1-2|TRBD1
TGCGCCAGCAGCCCCACGACAGGGGGAGCCTATGGCTACACCTTC
CASSPTTGGAYGYTF
>TRBV27|-|TRBJ2-2|-
TGTGCCAGCAGTTTAAGATACAGTGCGAACACCGGGGAGCTGTTTTTT
CASSLRYSANTGELFF
>TRBV5-1|-|TRBJ2-5|-
TGCGCCAGCAGCTCCGACTGGGGCGGGACCCAGTACTTC
CASSSDWGGTQYF
>TRBV5-1|once|TRBJ1-3|TRBD1
TGCGCCAGCAGCACGTCCGGACAGGGACCCGGAAACACCATATATTTT
CASSTSGQGPGNTIYF
>TRBV10-2|-|TRBJ2-7|TRBD2
TGCGCCAGCAGTCCCGGGAGGGTATACGAGCAGTACTTC
CASSPGRVYEQYF
>TRBV28|-|TRBJ1-2|-
TGTGCCAGCAGTTTCCCGAGGCACTATGGCTACACCTTC
CASSFPRHYGYTF